What follows is one T cell receptor (beta chain) and its context. Its antigen remains unknown. Trimming cost V 5 bases and J 2 bases, with 9 bases left between them. Per the germline V gene, CDR1 is MNHEY and CDR2 is SMNVEV (reference sequence). The CDR3 loop spans 13 amino acids. Sequencing used immunoSEQ multiplex PCR; TCRdb keeps in-frame clones, though not all of them. The sample carries around 50,000 clones, 75% to 90% recorded once. This record belongs to a study of a mutant IDH1 vaccine in newly diagnosed glioma. Study-wide context: Patients in the study were vaccinated eight times, receiving shots in weeks 1, 3, 5, 7, 11, 15, 19 and 23. The start of vaccination came 4-6 weeks after radiotherapy alone, or with temozolomide cycles.

Sample time point: week 5, during vaccination. All doses held 300 ug of mutant IDH1 20-mer peptide, with topical imiquimod. V and J are TRBV27 and TRBJ1-2; D unclear. This receptor was obtained from a woman in her thirties or forties with glioma. The source was PBMCs, collected from a glioma patient whose treatment included an IDH1 peptide vaccine. The CDR3 DNA reads as TGTGCCAGCAGTCAACGACCGAACTATGGCTACACCTTC. The encoded protein is CASSQRPNYGYTF.